This TCR beta chain was captured by sequencing in a study of shared clonotypes between healthy human individuals. Generated by immunoSEQ multiplex PCR, the TCRdb table keeps only in-frame clones and is missing some. The sample lists around 2,000,000 clones, approximately 94% occurring once. The CDR3 is 15 residues long. From germline, CDR1 is SGDLS and CDR2 YYNGEE. The ends were cut back, 6 bases at V and 0 bases at J, with 15 bases in the middle. This clone was seen more than once but under ten times. Terminally differentiated effector memory CD45RA+ cells were left out of the naive CD8 fraction, which was CD45RO-negative and positively selected for CCR7.

The sequence came from a man aged 18 to 35 in good health. Some clones in this sample may be carry-over from other donors' samples. The chain joins TRBV9 to TRBJ1-1; D gene ambiguous. Sequenced sample: naive CD8+ T cells from PBMCs. CDR3 sequence (DNA): TGTGCCAGCACCGGTGGGGAGAGGATGAACACTGAAGCTTTCTTT. Translating gives CASTGGERMNTEAFF.